Listed below are T cell receptor beta chains from one sample, sequenced in a study of shared T cell receptors in the human thymus. The protocol was immunoSEQ multiplex PCR, while the TCRdb copy is restricted to in-frame clones and leaves out a portion. The table shows over 650,000 clones, with around 87% occurring only once. This sample also appeared in a second study, on human thymus T cells.

The sample consisted of thymocytes. These receptors all stem from a boy under two years old with a congenital heart defect. Both conserved end residues are part of each CDR3.

v_call cdr3_aa
TRBV5-1 CASSLEDTNQETQYF
TRBV2 CASSGGTGFVNEQFF
TRBV28 CASSLPATGEEGYTF
TRBV9 CASSVAPGNVYNEQFF
TRBV6-5 CASSRTGGDEQYF
TRBV5-4 CASIANILQGCSNQPQHF
TRBV28 CASSSLPRLAGGYEQYF
TRBV7-2 CASSGRQPKQTQYF
TRBV6-4 CASSEGGQTNTGELFF
TRBV21-1 CASSKWAFEKLFF
TRBV14 CASSTQGRAKNIQYF
TRBV7-9 CASSLRQEGTSTDTQYF
TRBV1 CTSSQDSGVSLTEQFF
TRBV28 CASSSRTGGNPPSYEQYF
TRBV14 CASSHDSLNLVYGYTF
TRBV27 CASSLRGPGSPLHF
TRBV5-5 CASSLIRVSYEQYF
TRBV7-3 CASSSPYSNEQFF
TRBV6-4 CASSDPLGGDLFFYSNQPQHF
TRBV12-5 CASGLGLATDTQYF
TRBV7-2 CASSPSSGGGDGEQFF
TRBV27 CASSLSRSSDEQYF
TRBV6-5 CASRSRDRAHEQYF
TRBV4-3 CASSQGGGTGTGIDEQFF
TRBV18 CASSTRTGLYGYTF
TRBV19 CASSMLAEGTDTQYF
TRBV15 CATSREASGSTDNEQFF
TRBV9 CASSVGPGENSPLHF
TRBV28 CASSLRGVVLGYTF
TRBV28 CASTLTTSGSYEQYF
TRBV11-2 CASSLGPGLAGVGEQYF
TRBV6-1 CASSIRDWEAYGYTF
TRBV4-2 CASSQDRGTHYEQHF
TRBV4-1 CASSQGALIRGRGVEQFF
TRBV28 CASSSAGEGGYTF
TRBV28 CASASGQSNQPQHF
TRBV27 CASSLSDQDRGRNTEAFF